This passage covers 26 T cell receptor beta chains from one sample sequenced in a study of blood T cell repertoires in COVID-19. Some clones are missing from TCRdb's copy, which holds only in-frame ones; the method was immunoSEQ multiplex PCR. The sample yields 250,000 to 300,000 clones, 80% to 95% seen once. Sequencing used PBMCs or T cells enriched from blood (not recorded which). The receptors stem from a woman aged 25 to 39 who had recovered from COVID-19.

The chain is built from TRBV3-1 (or the pseudogene TRBV3-2) and TRBJ1-2; the D gene is possibly TRBD1 (5 bases). CDR3 length: 15 amino acids. Per the germline V gene, CDR1 is LGHDT and CDR2 is YNNKEL (reference sequence). V lost 5 bases, J lost 3 bases, and 16 bases lay in between. CDR3 in DNA: TGTGCCAGCAGCGGAGCGGGAGACAGCCACTATGGCTACACCTTC. The encoded protein is CASSGAGDSHYGYTF.

This chain uses TRBV5-1 with TRBJ2-5, with 11 bases fitting TRBD2. Germline CDR1 reads SGHRS; CDR2 reads YFSETQ. The CDR3 covers 15 residues. Losses at the gene ends were 5 bases for V and 4 bases for J; bases not matched to a gene: 7. The CDR3 loop is CASSSPGLAVETQYF. Written as DNA, the CDR3 is TGCGCCAGCAGTTCCCCGGGACTAGCGGTAGAGACCCAGTACTTC.

This rearrangement joins TRBV24-1 to TRBJ1-5; 9 bases agree with TRBD1. CDR3 length: 17 amino acids. V was clipped by 3 bases and J by 7 bases; unmatched bases: 12. The germline V gene encodes CDR1 KGHDR and CDR2 SFDVKD. Written as DNA, the CDR3 is TGTGCCACCAGTGATCCATCCGGGACAGGGACGTCGCAGCCCCAGCATTTT. This encodes CATSDPSGTGTSQPQHF.

A few counts support this clone. This chain uses TRBV24-1 with TRBJ2-2; 13 bases agree with TRBD2. Germline CDR1 and CDR2: KGHDR and SFDVKD. This CDR3 spans 19 amino acids. V shed 2 bases and J 6 bases; nucleotides not matched to a gene: 11. The CDR3 protein is CATSDSGQYGLAGAGELFF. In nucleotides, the CDR3 is TGTGCCACCAGTGATTCGGGACAGTATGGACTAGCGGGGGCCGGGGAGCTGTTTTTT.

The chain combines TRBV6-1 with TRBJ2-2, with no clear D. The ends were cut back, 3 bases at V and 4 bases at J, with 12 bases in the middle. This CDR3 has 15 residues. Looked up from germline, CDR1 is MNHNS and CDR2 is SASEGT. In DNA form, the CDR3 reads TGTGCCAGCAGTGACAGCGACCTCTTCACCGGGGAGCTGTTTTTT. Translated: CASSDSDLFTGELFF.

The chain recombines TRBV10-2 with TRBJ1-5; D not certain. The CDR3 extends over 16 amino acids. The V gene lost 3 bases and the J gene lost 2 bases, with 14 bases spanning the gap. Germline CDR1 WSHSY, CDR2 SAAADI. The CDR3 DNA follows: TGCGCCAGCAGTGATAGGTTCTTTGAGGGCAATCAGCCCCAGCATTTT. This encodes CASSDRFFEGNQPQHF.

This clone has just one count. The V call is TRBV28, the J call TRBJ2-7, with 8 nucleotides matching TRBD2. Germline V gene data show CDR1 as MDHEN and CDR2 as SYDVKM. Trimming at V came to 6 bases and at J to 6 bases, leaving 7 bases not matched to a gene. The CDR3 length is 13 residues. The CDR3 protein is CASSAGGNPEQYF. Here the CDR3 DNA reads TGTGCCAGCAGCGCGGGGGGAAACCCCGAGCAGTACTTC. The full variable domain, completed using reference TRBV28 and TRBJ2-7, is DVKVTQSSRYLVKRTGEKVFLECVQDMDHENMFWYRQDPGLGLRLIYFSYDVKMKEKGDIPEGYSVSREKKERFSLILESASTNQTSMYLCASSAGGNPEQYFGPGTRLTVT.

Comments on this clone: The sample carries other DNA sequences with the same CDR3. J is TRBJ2-1 and V is TRBV10-3; 10 bases line up with TRBD1. Looked up from germline, CDR1 is ENHRY and CDR2 is SYGVKD. The CDR3 runs 13 residues. Germline trimming cut 8 bases from V and 5 bases from J; bases unmatched to any gene: 3. CDR3 loop: CAIEGQGNNEQFF. CDR3 nucleotide sequence: TGTGCCATCGAGGGACAGGGGAACAATGAGCAGTTCTTC.

The CDR3 region has the DNA TGTGCCAGTAACAGGGGTTACGGAAATCAGCCCCAGCATTTT. Translated: CASNRGYGNQPQHF. The V and J genes are TRBV19 and TRBJ1-5, with 7 nucleotides matching TRBD1. V was pared by 7 bases and J by 4 bases, with 7 bases of the junction left unmatched. The CDR3 runs 14 residues. Germline V gives CDR1 LNHDA, CDR2 SQIVND (reference sequence).

This clone occurred once. This chain uses TRBV7-9 with TRBJ2-1; 9 bases agree with TRBD2. Germline CDR1 and CDR2: SEHNR and FQNEAQ (reference sequence). V dropped 1 base and J dropped 7; count of bases not matched to a gene: 8. The CDR3 loop spans 16 amino acids. DNA for the CDR3: TGTGCCAGCAGCTTAGTTGGCGGGAGGGCCTCGAATGAGCAGTTCTTC. Protein product: CASSLVGGRASNEQFF.

In DNA form, the CDR3 reads TGTGCCAGCAGCTTGGCTAGCGGCAGCACAGATACGCAGTATTTT. Translation gives CASSLASGSTDTQYF. This sequence joins TRBV7-9 and TRBJ2-3; 7 bases match TRBD2. Germline V gene sequence: CDR1 SEHNR, CDR2 FQNEAQ (reference sequence). The CDR3 is made up of 15 amino acids. V was clipped by 3 bases and J by 0 bases; unmatched bases: 3.

V and J are TRBV19 and TRBJ2-2; D may be TRBD1 (6 bases). CDR3 length: 11 residues. V was trimmed by 5 bases and J by 15 bases, leaving 13 bases between them. Germline assignment: CDR1 LNHDA and CDR2 SQIVND (reference sequence). The CDR3 DNA follows: TGTGCCAGTAGTTTCCAGGGGCGGGTGTTTTTT. This encodes CASSFQGRVFF.

This chain links TRBV7-3 with TRBJ2-1; maybe TRBD2 (7 bases). V gave up 7 bases and J gave up 5 bases, with 21 bases separating them. The CDR3 is made up of 16 amino acids. Germline lookup yields CDR1 SGHTA and CDR2 FQGTGA. The CDR3 nucleotides read TGTGCCAGCATCTCTCCCGGGGGGCGCGGGAACAATGAGCAGTTCTTC. Its protein product is CASISPGGRGNNEQFF.

This chain joins TRBV28 and TRBJ1-1; TRBD1 matches 7 bases. Germline V gene lookup returns CDR1 MDHEN and CDR2 SYDVKM. Unmatched junction bases numbered 13, after V lost 6 bases and J lost 9 bases. This CDR3 is 14 amino acids long. CDR3 sequence reads: CASSPGQTTKKAFF. The CDR3 DNA is TGTGCCAGCAGCCCGGGACAGACTACCAAGAAAGCTTTCTTT. The full variable domain, in which reference TRBV28 and TRBJ1-1 provide the parts outside the CDR3, is DVKVTQSSRYLVKRTGEKVFLECVQDMDHENMFWYRQDPGLGLRLIYFSYDVKMKEKGDIPEGYSVSREKKERFSLILESASTNQTSMYLCASSPGQTTKKAFFGQGTRLTVV.

V gene TRBV4-3 combines with J gene TRBJ2-7; 12 bases map to TRBD2. The CDR3 length is 15 residues. V lost 3 bases to trimming and J lost 5 bases; unmatched junction nucleotides: 5. CDR1 and CDR2 from the germline V gene are LGHNA and YSLEER. The CDR3 sequence: CASSQKTSGGDEQYF. Written as DNA, the CDR3 is TGCGCCAGCAGCCAGAAGACTAGCGGGGGTGACGAGCAGTACTTC.

The chain carries TRBV5-1 and TRBJ2-6, with TRBD2 identical over 10 bases. The J segment lost 3 bases and the V segment lost 1 base, leaving 10 bases of the junction unmatched. Germline lookup yields CDR1 SGHRS and CDR2 YFSETQ. The CDR3 extends over 19 amino acids. The CDR3 coding sequence is TGCGCCAGCAGCTTGCCACTAGCGGGAAATAATTATGGGGCCAACGTCCTGACTTTC. This translates into CASSLPLAGNNYGANVLTF. Variable domain in full (rest from reference TRBV5-1 and TRBJ2-6): KAGVTQTPRYLIKTRGQQVTLSCSPISGHRSVSWYQQTPGQGLQFLFEYFSETQRNKGNFPGRFSGRQFSNSRSEMNVSTLELGDSALYLCASSLPLAGNNYGANVLTFGAGSRLTVL.

V and J are TRBV9 and TRBJ2-3; 7 bases map to TRBD2. The J segment lost 3 bases and the V segment lost 3 bases, leaving 13 bases of the junction unmatched. CDR1 is SGDLS, CDR2 YYNGEE, per germline. The CDR3 sequence is 17 residues long. The CDR3 region has the DNA TGTGCCAGCAGCGGGGGAGGGACGGGACGGCCAACAGATACGCAGTATTTT. Its protein is CASSGGGTGRPTDTQYF. The complete variable domain, with remaining parts taken from reference TRBV9 and TRBJ2-3, reads DSGVTQTPKHLITATGQRVTLRCSPRSGDLSVYWYQQSLDQGLQFLIQYYNGEERAKGNILERFSAQQFPDLHSELNLSSLELGDSALYFCASSGGGTGRPTDTQYFGPGTRLTVL.

This chain uses TRBV25-1 with TRBJ1-2; D may be TRBD1 (5 bases). This CDR3 has 15 residues. V was shortened by 2 bases and J by 4 bases, with 14 bases between the two germline ends. Germline V CDR1 and CDR2: MGHDK, SYGVNS. The CDR3 sequence: CASSEGQGGLYGYTF. The CDR3 nucleotides read TGTGCCAGCAGTGAAGGACAAGGAGGGCTCTATGGCTACACCTTC.

V is TRBV20-1 and J is TRBJ2-7; D not resolved. Trimming took off 3 bases at V and 3 bases at J, with 9 bases between the two ends. Germline assignment: CDR1 DFQATT and CDR2 SNEGSKA (reference sequence). This CDR3 comprises 12 residues. CDR3 nucleotides: TGCAGTGCTAGTCGAGTTCACTACGAGCAGTACTTC. Translating gives CSASRVHYEQYF.

The sample holds one count of this clone. The V gene is TRBV28, the J gene TRBJ2-7, with TRBD1 identical over 9 bases. The V and J ends lost 2 bases and 9 bases, in that order; junction bases with no gene match: 8. The CDR3 is made up of 14 amino acids. The germline V gene has CDR1 MDHEN and CDR2 SYDVKM. CDR3 amino acids: CASSLGTGQVLQYF. The CDR3 DNA reads as TGTGCCAGCAGTTTAGGGACAGGGCAGGTTTTGCAGTACTTC.

This chain links TRBV28 with TRBJ1-2, with D possibly matching TRBD1 (6 bases). Trimming cost V 4 bases and J 6 bases, with 18 bases left between them. This CDR3 is 15 amino acids long. CDR1 and CDR2 (germline): MDHEN, SYDVKM. CDR3 sequence reads: CASSSIVGATNGYTF. The DNA of the CDR3 is TGTGCCAGCAGTTCCATCGTGGGGGCGACGAATGGCTACACCTTC.

The chain couples TRBV11-2 to TRBJ2-1; TRBD1 matches 10 bases. The CDR3 sequence is 16 residues long. The V segment lost 1 base and the J segment 1 base; nucleotides outside the gene matches: 1. The germline CDR1 and CDR2 sequences are SGHAT and FQNNGV. The CDR3 protein is CASSLGTGGSYNEQFF. CDR3 sequence (DNA): TGTGCCAGCAGCTTAGGGACAGGGGGTTCCTACAATGAGCAGTTCTTC.

This rearrangement joins TRBV28 to TRBJ2-7, with a possible D match to TRBD1 (5 bases). V lost 8 bases and J lost 5, with 19 bases in between. The CDR3 runs to 14 residues. Germline V gene data show CDR1 as MDHEN and CDR2 as SYDVKM. In DNA, the CDR3 is TGTGCCAGCGACTCCTCGGACACCCCTCACGAGCAGTACTTC. The encoded protein is CASDSSDTPHEQYF.

This chain uses TRBV27 with TRBJ2-3; the match to TRBD2 covers 10 bases. Germline CDR1 MNHEY, CDR2 SMNVEV (reference sequence). This CDR3 has 14 residues. After removal of 3 bases from V and 4 bases from J, the junction contained 1 base not matched to a gene. The CDR3, as DNA: TGTGCCAGCAGTTTGGGGACTAGCGCAGATACGCAGTATTTT. Translation: CASSLGTSADTQYF.

The chain employs TRBV29-1 and TRBJ2-5; 7 nucleotides line up with TRBD1. Germline V CDR1 and CDR2: SQVTM, ANQGSEA. The J segment lost 5 bases and the V segment lost 8 bases, leaving 5 bases of the junction unmatched. The CDR3 sequence is 11 residues long. CDR3 coding DNA: TGCAGCCCACCGGGACAGGAGACCCAGTACTTC. The encoded protein is CSPPGQETQYF.

The chain links TRBV7-9 to TRBJ2-5; tentatively, D is TRBD2 (6 bases). CDR1 and CDR2 (germline): SEHNR, FQNEAQ (reference sequence). CDR3 length: 15 amino acids. The V end was cut by 5 bases, the J end by 3 bases, with 16 bases between. CDR3 region: CASSPRRAGEETQYF. DNA for the CDR3: TGTGCCAGCAGCCCGCGGAGGGCCGGAGAAGAGACCCAGTACTTC.